The clone carrying this TCR beta chain occurred a few times. A single record per CDR3 protein comes from TCRdb applying MiXCR to the PCR reads. There are around 13,000 distinct CDR3 sequences in the sample; approximately 13% occur only once, and 25% to 30% lies in the top ten. Germline loops: CDR1 KGHSH, CDR2 LQKENI. V was cut by 2 bases and J by 1 base, with 15 bases left in between. This CDR3 comprises 16 residues. These data originate in a study of CXCR3 chemokines and chemotherapy response in bladder cancer. This sequence was found in a human donor with bladder cancer that did not respond to neoadjuvant chemotherapy. V usage is TRBV18 and J usage is TRBJ2-7; D possibly corresponds to TRBD1 (5 bases). Sample acquisition took place from a patient whose treatment included neoadjuvant chemotherapy. The CDR3 reads CASSPKERGNSYEQYF. The CDR3 nucleotides read TGTGCCAGCTCACCAAAAGAAAGGGGCAATTCCTACGAGCAGTACTTC. Together with reference TRBV18 and TRBJ2-7, the CDR3 gives the full variable domain: NAGVMQNPRHLVRRRGQEARLRCSPMKGHSHVYWYRQLPEEGLKFMVYLQKENIIDESGMPKERFSAEFPKEGPSILRIQQVVRGDSAAYFCASSPKERGNSYEQYFGPGTRLTVT.